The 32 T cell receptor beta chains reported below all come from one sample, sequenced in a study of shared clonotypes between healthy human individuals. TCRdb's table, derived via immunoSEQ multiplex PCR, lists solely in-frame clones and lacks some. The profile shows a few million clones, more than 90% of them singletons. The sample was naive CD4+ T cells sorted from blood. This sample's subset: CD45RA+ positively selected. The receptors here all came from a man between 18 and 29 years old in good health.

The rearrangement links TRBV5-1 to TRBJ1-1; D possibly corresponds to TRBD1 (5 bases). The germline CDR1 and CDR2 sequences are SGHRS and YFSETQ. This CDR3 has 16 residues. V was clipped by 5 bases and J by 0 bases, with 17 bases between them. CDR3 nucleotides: TGCGCCAGCAGAGGGGAAAGTTCCTTCATGAACACTGAAGCTTTCTTT. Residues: CASRGESSFMNTEAFF.

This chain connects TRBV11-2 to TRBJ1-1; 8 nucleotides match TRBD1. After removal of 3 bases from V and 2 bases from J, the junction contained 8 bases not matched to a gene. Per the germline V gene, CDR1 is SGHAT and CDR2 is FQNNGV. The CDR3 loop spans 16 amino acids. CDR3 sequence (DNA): TGTGCCAGCAGCTTCAGCGGACAGGGCGTAAACACTGAAGCTTTCTTT. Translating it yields CASSFSGQGVNTEAFF.

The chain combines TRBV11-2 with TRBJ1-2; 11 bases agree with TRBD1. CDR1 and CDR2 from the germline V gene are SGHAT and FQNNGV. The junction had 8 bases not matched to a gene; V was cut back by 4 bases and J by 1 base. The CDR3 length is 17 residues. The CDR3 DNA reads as TGTGCCAGCAGCTCTCAGTGGGACAGGGGGAATAACTATGGCTACACCTTC. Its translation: CASSSQWDRGNNYGYTF.

CDR3 bases: TGTGCCAGCAGCCCTAGCGGGAGGGCAATAGGGCTATTCTCCTACGAGCAGTACTTC. It encodes CASSPSGRAIGLFSYEQYF. This chain links TRBV7-2 with TRBJ2-7; 12 nucleotides align to TRBD2. In germline, CDR1 is SGHTA, CDR2 FQGNSA. The junction had 14 bases not matched to a gene; V was cut back by 5 bases and J by 0 bases. The length of the CDR3 is 19 residues.

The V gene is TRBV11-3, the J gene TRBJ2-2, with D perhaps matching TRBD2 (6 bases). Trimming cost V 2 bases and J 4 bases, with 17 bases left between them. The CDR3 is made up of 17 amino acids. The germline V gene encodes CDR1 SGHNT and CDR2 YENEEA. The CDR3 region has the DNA TGTGCCAGCAGCTTATTCGGGCAGGGACTGGCCACCGGGGAGCTGTTTTTT. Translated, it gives CASSLFGQGLATGELFF.

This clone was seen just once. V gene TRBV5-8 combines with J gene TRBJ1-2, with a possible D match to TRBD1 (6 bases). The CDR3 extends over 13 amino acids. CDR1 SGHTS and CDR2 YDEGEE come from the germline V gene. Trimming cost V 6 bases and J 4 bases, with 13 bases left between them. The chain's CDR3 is CASTQGFGYGYTF. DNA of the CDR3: TGTGCCAGCACCCAGGGGTTCGGCTATGGCTACACCTTC.

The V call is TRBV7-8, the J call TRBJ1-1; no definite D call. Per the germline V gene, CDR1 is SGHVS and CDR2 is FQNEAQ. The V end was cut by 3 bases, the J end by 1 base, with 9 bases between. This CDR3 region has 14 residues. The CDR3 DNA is TGTGCCAGCAGCTTTCTAGACAAGAACACTGAAGCTTTCTTT. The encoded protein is CASSFLDKNTEAFF.

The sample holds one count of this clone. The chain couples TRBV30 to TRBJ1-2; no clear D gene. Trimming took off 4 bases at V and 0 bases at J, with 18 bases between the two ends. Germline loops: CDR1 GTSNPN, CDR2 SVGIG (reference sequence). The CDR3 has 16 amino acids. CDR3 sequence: CAWIPLPKSTNYGYTF. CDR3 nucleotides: TGTGCCTGGATCCCGCTGCCCAAGTCCACTAACTATGGCTACACCTTC. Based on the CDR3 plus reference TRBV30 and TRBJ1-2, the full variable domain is SQTIHQWPATLVQPVGSPLSLECTVEGTSNPNLYWYRQAAGRGLQLLFYSVGIGQISSEVPQNLSASRPQDRQFILSSKKLLLSDSGFYLCAWIPLPKSTNYGYTFGSGTRLTVV.

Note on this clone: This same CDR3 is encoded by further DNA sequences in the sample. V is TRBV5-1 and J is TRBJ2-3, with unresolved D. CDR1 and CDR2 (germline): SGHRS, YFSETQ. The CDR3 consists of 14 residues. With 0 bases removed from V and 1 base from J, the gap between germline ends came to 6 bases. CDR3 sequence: CASSLGTGTDTQYF. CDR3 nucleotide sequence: TGCGCCAGCAGCTTGGGAACGGGCACAGATACGCAGTATTTT.

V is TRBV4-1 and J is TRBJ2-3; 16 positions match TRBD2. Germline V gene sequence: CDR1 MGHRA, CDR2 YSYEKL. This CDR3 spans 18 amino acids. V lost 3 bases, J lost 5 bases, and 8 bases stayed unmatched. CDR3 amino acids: CASSQGLAGGPMRDTQYF. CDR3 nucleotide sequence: TGCGCCAGCAGCCAGGGACTAGCGGGAGGGCCTATGAGAGATACGCAGTATTTT.

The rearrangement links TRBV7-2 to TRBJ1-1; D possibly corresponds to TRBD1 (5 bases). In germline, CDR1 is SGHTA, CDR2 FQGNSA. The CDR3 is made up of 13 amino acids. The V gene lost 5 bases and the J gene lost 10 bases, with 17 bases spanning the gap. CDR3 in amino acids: CASSPLRGEGAFF. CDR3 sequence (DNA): TGTGCCAGCAGCCCCCTCCGGGGGGAGGGAGCTTTCTTT.

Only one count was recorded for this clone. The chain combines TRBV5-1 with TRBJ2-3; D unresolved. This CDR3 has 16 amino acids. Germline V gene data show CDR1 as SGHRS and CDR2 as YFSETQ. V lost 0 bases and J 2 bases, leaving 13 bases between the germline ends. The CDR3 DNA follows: TGCGCCAGCAGCTTGGCCTTAATAAGTACCACAGATACGCAGTATTTT. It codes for CASSLALISTTDTQYF. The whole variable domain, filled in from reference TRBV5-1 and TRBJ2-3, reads KAGVTQTPRYLIKTRGQQVTLSCSPISGHRSVSWYQQTPGQGLQFLFEYFSETQRNKGNFPGRFSGRQFSNSRSEMNVSTLELGDSALYLCASSLALISTTDTQYFGPGTRLTVL.

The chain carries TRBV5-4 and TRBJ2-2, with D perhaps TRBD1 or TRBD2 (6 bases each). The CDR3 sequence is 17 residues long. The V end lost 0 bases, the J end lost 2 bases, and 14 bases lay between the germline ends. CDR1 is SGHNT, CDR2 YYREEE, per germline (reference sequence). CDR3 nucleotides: TGTGCCAGCAGCTTGGGGGGGCTAGCGCCAAACACCGGGGAGCTGTTTTTT. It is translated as CASSLGGLAPNTGELFF.

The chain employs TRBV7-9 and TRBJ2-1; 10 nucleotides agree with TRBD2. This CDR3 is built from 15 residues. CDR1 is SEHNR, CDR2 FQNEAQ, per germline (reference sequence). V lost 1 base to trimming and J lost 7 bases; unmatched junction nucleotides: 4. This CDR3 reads CASSLELAGANEQFF. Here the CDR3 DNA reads TGTGCCAGCAGCTTAGAGCTAGCGGGAGCTAATGAGCAGTTCTTC.

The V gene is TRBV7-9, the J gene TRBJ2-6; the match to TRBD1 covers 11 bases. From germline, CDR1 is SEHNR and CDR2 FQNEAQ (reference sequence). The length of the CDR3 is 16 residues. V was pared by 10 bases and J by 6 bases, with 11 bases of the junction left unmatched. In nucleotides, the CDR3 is TGTGCCATAGGGACAGGGGGGGACTGGGCGGCCAACGTCCTGACTTTC. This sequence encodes CAIGTGGDWAANVLTF.

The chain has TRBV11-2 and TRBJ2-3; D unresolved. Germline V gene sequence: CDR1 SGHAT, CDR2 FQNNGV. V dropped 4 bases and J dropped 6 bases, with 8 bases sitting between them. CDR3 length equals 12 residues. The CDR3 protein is CASSSIGDTQYF. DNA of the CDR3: TGTGCCAGCAGCTCTATAGGGGATACGCAGTATTTT. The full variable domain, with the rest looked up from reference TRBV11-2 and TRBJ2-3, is EAGVAQSPRYKIIEKRQSVAFWCNPISGHATLYWYQQILGQGPKLLIQFQNNGVVDDSQLPKDRFSAERLKGVDSTLKIQPAKLEDSAVYLCASSSIGDTQYFGPGTRLTVL.

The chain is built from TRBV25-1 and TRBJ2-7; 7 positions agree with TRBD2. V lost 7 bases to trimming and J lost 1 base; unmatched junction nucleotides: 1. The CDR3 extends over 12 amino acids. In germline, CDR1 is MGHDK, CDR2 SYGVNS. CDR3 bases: TGTGCCAGCAACGGGGGGTCCTACGAGCAGTACTTC. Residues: CASNGGSYEQYF.

CDR3 residues: CASSEAASSYNEQFF. The CDR3 region has the DNA TGTGCCAGCAGCGAAGCGGCTAGCTCCTACAATGAGCAGTTCTTC. This chain links TRBV5-4 with TRBJ2-1; weak D call: TRBD2 (5 bases). The length of the CDR3 is 15 residues. V gave up 4 bases and J gave up 0 bases, with 11 bases separating them. CDR1 is SGHNT and CDR2 is YYREEE in the germline V gene (reference sequence).

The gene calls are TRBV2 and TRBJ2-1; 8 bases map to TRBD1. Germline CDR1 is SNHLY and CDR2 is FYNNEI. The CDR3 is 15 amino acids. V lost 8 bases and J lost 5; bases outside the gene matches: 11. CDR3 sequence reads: CASAGPGTGDNEQFF. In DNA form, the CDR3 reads TGTGCCAGCGCGGGACCCGGGACAGGAGACAATGAGCAGTTCTTC.

CDR3 sequence: CASGRDTQYF. The CDR3 DNA follows: TGTGCCAGCGGTCGGGATACGCAGTATTTT. The chain couples TRBV2 to TRBJ2-3; D gene uncertain. The V gene lost 8 bases and the J gene lost 6 bases, with 6 bases spanning the gap. Germline V gene data show CDR1 as SNHLY and CDR2 as FYNNEI. CDR3 length: 10 residues.

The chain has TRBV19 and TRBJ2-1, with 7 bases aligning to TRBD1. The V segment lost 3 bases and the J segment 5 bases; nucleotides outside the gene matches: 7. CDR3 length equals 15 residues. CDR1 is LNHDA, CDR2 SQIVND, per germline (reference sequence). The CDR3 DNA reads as TGTGCCAGTAGTATGGTGGGGACAGCCAACAATGAGCAGTTCTTC. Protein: CASSMVGTANNEQFF.

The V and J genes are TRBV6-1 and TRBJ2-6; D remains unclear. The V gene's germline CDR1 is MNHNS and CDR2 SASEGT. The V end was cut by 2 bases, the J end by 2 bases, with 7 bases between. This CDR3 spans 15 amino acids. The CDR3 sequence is CASSETAPGANVLTF. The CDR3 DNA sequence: TGTGCCAGCAGTGAAACAGCTCCTGGGGCCAACGTCCTGACTTTC.

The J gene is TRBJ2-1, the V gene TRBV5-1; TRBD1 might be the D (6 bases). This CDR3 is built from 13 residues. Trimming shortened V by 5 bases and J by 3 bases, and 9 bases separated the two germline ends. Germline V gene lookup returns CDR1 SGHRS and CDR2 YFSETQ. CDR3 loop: CASRRQDYNEQFF. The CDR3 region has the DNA TGCGCCAGCAGACGACAGGACTACAATGAGCAGTTCTTC.

The CDR3 loop is CASSLAEYTQETQYF. As DNA, the CDR3 is TGTGCCAGCAGCTTGGCAGAGTACACCCAAGAGACCCAGTACTTC. The chain has TRBV5-4 and TRBJ2-5; D not certain. This CDR3 spans 15 amino acids. Germline V gives CDR1 SGHNT, CDR2 YYREEE (reference sequence). Trimming took 0 bases from V and 1 from J, leaving 10 bases between them.

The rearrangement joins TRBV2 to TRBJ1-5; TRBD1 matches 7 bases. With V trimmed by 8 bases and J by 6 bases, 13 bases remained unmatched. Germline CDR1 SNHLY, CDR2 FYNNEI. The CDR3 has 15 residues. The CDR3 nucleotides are TGTGCCAGCCACGAAGGACAGGTCGAGGTTCAGCCCCAGCATTTT. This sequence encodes CASHEGQVEVQPQHF.

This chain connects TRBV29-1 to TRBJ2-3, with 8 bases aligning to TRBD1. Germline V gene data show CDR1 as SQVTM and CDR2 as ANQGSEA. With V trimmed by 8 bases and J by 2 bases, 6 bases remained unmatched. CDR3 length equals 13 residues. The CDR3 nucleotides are TGCAGCCTTGGACAGGGCCTCACAGATACGCAGTATTTT. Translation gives CSLGQGLTDTQYF.

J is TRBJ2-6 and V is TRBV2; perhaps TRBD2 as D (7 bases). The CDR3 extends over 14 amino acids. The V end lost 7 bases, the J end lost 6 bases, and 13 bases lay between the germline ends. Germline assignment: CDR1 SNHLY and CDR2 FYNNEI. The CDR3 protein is CASKRAGAANVLTF. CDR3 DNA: TGTGCCAGCAAGAGGGCGGGGGCGGCCAACGTCCTGACTTTC.

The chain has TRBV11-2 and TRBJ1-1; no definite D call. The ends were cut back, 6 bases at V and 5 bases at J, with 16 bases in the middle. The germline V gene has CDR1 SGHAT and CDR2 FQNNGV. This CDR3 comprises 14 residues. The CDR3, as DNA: TGTGCCAGCAGTAAAACAAGGGTAGGGACTGAAGCTTTCTTT. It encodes CASSKTRVGTEAFF.

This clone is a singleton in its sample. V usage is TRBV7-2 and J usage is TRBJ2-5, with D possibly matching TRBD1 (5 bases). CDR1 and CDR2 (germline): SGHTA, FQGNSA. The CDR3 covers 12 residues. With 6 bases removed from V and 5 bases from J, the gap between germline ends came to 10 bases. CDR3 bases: TGTGCCAGCAGGGGGCTGGAGGAGACCCAGTACTTC. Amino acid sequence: CASRGLEETQYF.

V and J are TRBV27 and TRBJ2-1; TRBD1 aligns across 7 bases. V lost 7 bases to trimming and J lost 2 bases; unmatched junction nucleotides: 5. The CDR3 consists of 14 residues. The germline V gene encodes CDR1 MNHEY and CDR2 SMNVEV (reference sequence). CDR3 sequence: CASTSGQPYNEQFF. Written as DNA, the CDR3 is TGTGCCAGCACCTCGGGACAGCCCTACAATGAGCAGTTCTTC.

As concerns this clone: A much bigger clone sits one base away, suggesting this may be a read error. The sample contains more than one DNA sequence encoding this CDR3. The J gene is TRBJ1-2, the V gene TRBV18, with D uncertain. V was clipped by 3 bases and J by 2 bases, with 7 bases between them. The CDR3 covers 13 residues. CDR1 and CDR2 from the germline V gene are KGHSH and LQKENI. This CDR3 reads CASSPEQNYGYTF. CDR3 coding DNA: TGTGCCAGCTCACCGGAACAGAACTATGGCTACACCTTC.

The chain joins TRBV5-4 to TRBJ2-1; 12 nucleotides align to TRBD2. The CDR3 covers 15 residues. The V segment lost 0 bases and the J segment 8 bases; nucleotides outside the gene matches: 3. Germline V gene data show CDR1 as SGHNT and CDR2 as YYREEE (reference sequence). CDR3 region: CASSLGLAGGDEQFF. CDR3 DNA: TGTGCCAGCAGCTTGGGCCTAGCGGGGGGGGATGAGCAGTTCTTC. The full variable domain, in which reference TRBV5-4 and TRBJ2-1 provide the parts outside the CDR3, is ETGVTQSPTHLIKTRGQQVTLRCSSQSGHNTVSWYQQALGQGPQFIFQYYREEENGRGNFPPRFSGLQFPNYSSELNVNALELDDSALYLCASSLGLAGGDEQFFGPGTRLTVL.